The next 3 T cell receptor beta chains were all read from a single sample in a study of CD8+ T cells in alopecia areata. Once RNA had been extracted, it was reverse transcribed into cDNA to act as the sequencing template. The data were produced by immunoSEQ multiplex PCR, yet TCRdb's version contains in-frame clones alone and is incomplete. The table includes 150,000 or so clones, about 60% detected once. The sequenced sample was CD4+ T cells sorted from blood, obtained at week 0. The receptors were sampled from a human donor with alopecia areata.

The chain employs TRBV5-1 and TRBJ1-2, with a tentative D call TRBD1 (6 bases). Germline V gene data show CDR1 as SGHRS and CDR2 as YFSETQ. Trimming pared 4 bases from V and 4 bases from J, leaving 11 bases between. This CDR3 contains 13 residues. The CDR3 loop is CASSKDSTYGYTF. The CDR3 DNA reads TGCGCCAGCAGCAAGGACAGCACCTATGGCTACACCTTC.

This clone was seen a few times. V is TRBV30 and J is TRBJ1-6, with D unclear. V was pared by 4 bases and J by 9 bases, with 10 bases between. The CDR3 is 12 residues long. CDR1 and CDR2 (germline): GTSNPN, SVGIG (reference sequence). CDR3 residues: CAWTDGSSPLHF. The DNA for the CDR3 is TGTGCCTGGACAGATGGTAGTTCACCCCTCCACTTT. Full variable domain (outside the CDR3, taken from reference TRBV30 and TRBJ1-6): SQTIHQWPATLVQPVGSPLSLECTVEGTSNPNLYWYRQAAGRGLQLLFYSVGIGQISSEVPQNLSASRPQDRQFILSSKKLLLSDSGFYLCAWTDGSSPLHFGNGTRLTVT.

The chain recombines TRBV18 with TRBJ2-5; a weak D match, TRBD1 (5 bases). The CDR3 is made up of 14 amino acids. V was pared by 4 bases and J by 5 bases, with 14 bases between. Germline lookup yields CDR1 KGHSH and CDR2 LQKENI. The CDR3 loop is CASSQSNGAETQYF. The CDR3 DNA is TGTGCCAGCTCACAGTCGAATGGGGCCGAGACCCAGTACTTC.